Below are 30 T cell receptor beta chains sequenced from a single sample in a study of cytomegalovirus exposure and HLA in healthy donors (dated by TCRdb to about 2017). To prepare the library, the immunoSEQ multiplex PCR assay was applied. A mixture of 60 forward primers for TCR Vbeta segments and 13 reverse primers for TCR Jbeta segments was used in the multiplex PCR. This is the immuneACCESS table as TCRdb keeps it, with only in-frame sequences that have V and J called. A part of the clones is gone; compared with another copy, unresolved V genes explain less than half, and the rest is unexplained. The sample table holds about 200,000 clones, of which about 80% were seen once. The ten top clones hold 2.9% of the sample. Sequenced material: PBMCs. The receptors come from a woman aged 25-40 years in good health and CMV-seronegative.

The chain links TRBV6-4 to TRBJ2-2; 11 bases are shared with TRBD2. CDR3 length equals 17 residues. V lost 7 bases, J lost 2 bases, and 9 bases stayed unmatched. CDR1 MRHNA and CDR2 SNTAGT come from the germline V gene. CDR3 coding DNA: TGTGCCAGCACTAGGGCCCGACTAGCGGGAAACACCGGGGAGCTGTTTTTT. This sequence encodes CASTRARLAGNTGELFF.

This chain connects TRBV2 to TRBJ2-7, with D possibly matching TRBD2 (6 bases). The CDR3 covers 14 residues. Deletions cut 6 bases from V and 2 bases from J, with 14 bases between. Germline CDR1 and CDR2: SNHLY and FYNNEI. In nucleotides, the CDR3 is TGTGCCAGCAGGCCCCGGGGAGGACCCTACGAGCAGTACTTC. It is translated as CASRPRGGPYEQYF.

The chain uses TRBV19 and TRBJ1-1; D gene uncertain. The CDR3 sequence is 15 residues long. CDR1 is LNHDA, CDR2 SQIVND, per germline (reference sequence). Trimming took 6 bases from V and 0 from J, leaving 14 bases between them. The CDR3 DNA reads TGTGCCAGTAGATCCCCCAGACACCTGAACACTGAAGCTTTCTTT. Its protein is CASRSPRHLNTEAFF. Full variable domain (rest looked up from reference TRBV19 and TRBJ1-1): DGGITQSPKYLFRKEGQNVTLSCEQNLNHDAMYWYRQDPGQGLRLIYYSQIVNDFQKGDIAEGYSVSREKKESFPLTVTSAQKNPTAFYLCASRSPRHLNTEAFFGQGTRLTVV.

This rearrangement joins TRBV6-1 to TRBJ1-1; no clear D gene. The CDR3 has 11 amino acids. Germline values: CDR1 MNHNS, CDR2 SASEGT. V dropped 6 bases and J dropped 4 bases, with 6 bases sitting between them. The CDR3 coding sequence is TGTGCCAGCAGAGACTTCACTGAAGCTTTCTTT. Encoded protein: CASRDFTEAFF.

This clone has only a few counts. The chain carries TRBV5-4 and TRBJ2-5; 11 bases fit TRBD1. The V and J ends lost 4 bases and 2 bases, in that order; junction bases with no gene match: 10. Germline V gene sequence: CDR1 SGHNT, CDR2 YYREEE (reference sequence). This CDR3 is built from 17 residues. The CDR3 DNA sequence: TGTGCCAGCAGCGCTACCGGGACAGGGGGGGATCAAGAGACCCAGTACTTC. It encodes CASSATGTGGDQETQYF.

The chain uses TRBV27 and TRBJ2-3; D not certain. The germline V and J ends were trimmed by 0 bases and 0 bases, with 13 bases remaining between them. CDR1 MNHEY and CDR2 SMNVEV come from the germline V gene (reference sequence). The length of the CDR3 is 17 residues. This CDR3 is CASSLSSQRMSTDTQYF. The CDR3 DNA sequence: TGTGCCAGCAGTTTATCCTCGCAGCGTATGAGCACAGATACGCAGTATTTT.

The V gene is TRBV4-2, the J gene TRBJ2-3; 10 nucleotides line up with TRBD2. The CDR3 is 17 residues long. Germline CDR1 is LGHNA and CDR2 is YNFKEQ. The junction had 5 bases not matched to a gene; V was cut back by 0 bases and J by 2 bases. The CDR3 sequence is CASSQDGLAENTDTQYF. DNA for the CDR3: TGTGCCAGCAGCCAAGACGGACTAGCGGAGAACACAGATACGCAGTATTTT.

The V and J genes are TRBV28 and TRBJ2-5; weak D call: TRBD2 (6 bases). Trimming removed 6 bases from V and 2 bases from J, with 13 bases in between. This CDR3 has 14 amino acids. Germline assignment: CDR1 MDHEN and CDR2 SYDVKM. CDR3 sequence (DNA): TGTGCCAGCAGGGCAGGCGGGGCACAAGAGACCCAGTACTTC. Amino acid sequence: CASRAGGAQETQYF.

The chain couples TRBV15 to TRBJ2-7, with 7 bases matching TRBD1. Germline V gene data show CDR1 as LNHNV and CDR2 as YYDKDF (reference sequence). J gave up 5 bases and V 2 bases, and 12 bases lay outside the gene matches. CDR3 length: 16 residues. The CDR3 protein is CATSRSRGQGVHEQYF. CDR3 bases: TGTGCCACCAGCAGATCGAGGGGGCAGGGAGTCCACGAGCAGTACTTC.

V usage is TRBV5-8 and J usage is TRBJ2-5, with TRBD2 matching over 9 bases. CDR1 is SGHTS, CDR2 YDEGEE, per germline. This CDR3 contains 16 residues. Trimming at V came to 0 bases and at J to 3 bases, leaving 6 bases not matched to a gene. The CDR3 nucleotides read TGTGCCAGCAGCTTGGGGGCCCGACTAGCGGAAGAGACCCAGTACTTC. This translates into CASSLGARLAEETQYF. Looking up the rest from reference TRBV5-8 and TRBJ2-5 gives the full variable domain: EAGVTQSPTHLIKTRGQQATLRCSPISGHTSVYWYQQALGLGLQFLLWYDEGEERNRGNFPPRFSGRQFPNYSSELNVNALELEDSALYLCASSLGARLAEETQYFGPGTRLLVL.

DNA for the CDR3: TGTGCCAGCAGCCGGGGGTATCAGGAGAGCGTTTCACCCCTCCACTTT. It codes for CASSRGYQESVSPLHF. The J gene is TRBJ1-6, the V gene TRBV11-1, with a weak D call TRBD1 (5 bases). The CDR3 extends over 16 amino acids. V was pared by 5 bases and J by 9 bases, with 20 bases between. Germline lookup yields CDR1 SGHAT and CDR2 FQDESV (reference sequence).

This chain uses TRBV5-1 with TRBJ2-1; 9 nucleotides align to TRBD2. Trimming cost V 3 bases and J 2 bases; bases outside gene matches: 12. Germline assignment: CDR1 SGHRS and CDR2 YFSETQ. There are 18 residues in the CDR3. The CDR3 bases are TGCGCCAGCAGCTGGGGGTGGGGAGCGGGGGGCACCTACAATGAGCAGTTCTTC. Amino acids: CASSWGWGAGGTYNEQFF.

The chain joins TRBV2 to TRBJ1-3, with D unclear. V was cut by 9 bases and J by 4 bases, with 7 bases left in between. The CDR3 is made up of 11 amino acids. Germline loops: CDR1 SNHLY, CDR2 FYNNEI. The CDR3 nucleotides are TGTGCCAGGAAGACAGGAAACACCATATATTTT. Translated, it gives CARKTGNTIYF.

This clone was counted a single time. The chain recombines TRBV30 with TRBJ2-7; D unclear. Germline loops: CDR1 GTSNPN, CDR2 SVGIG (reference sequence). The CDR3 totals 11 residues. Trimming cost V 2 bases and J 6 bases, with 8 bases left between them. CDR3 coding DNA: TGTGCCTGGAGTCATAAGAGCGAGCAGTACTTC. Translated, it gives CAWSHKSEQYF.

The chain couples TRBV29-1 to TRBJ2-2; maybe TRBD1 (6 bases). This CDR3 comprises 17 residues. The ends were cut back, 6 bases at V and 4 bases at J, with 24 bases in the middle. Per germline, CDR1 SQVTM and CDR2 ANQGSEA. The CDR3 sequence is CSVLKIGVGASTGELFF. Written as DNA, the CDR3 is TGCAGCGTCCTAAAAATCGGGGTGGGGGCGAGCACCGGGGAGCTGTTTTTT.

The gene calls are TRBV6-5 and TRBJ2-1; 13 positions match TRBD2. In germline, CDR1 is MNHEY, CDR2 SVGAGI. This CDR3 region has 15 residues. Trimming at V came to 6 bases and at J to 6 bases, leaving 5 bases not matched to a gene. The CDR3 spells CASSHGTSGTNEQFF. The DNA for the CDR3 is TGTGCCAGCAGCCACGGGACTAGCGGGACCAATGAGCAGTTCTTC.

DNA of the CDR3: TGTGCCAGCAGCTTAACGGGGGGGCTGGATGAGCAGTTCTTC. It is translated as CASSLTGGLDEQFF. This chain connects TRBV7-9 to TRBJ2-1, with 8 bases identical to TRBD2. The CDR3 is 14 residues long. After removal of 2 bases from V and 8 bases from J, the junction contained 5 bases not matched to a gene. CDR1 and CDR2 from the germline V gene are SEHNR and FQNEAQ (reference sequence). The full variable domain, rest sourced from reference TRBV7-9 and TRBJ2-1, is DTGVSQNPRHKITKRGQNVTFRCDPISEHNRLYWYRQTLGQGPEFLTYFQNEAQLEKSRLLSDRFSAERPKGSFSTLEIQRTEQGDSAMYLCASSLTGGLDEQFFGPGTRLTVL.

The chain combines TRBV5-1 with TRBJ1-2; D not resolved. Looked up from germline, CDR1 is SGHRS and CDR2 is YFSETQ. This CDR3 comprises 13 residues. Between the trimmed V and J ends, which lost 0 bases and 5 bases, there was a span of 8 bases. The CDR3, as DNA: TGCGCCAGCAGCTTGGATGTAGTGTATGGCTACACCTTC. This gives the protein CASSLDVVYGYTF.

CDR3 region: CASSYGGDVGFSEQFF. CDR3 DNA: TGTGCCAGCAGTTACGGGGGGGATGTGGGTTTCAGTGAGCAGTTCTTC. The chain links TRBV6-6 to TRBJ2-1, with 7 bases matching TRBD2. Trimming removed 2 bases from V and 9 bases from J; junction bases left unmatched: 13. Germline V gene lookup returns CDR1 MNHNY and CDR2 SVGAGI (reference sequence). The CDR3 covers 16 residues.

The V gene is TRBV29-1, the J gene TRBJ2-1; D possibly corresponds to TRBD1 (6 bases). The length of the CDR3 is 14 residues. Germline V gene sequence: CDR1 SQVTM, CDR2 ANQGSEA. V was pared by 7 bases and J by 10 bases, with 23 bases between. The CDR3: CSAEGTSILREQFF. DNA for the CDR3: TGCAGCGCGGAAGGGACAAGCATTCTCAGGGAGCAGTTCTTC.

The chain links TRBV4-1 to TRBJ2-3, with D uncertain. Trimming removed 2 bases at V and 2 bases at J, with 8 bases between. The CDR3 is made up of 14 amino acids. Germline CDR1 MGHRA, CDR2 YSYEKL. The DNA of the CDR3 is TGCGCCAGCAGCCAAAAGGAGTTCACAGATACGCAGTATTTT. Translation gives CASSQKEFTDTQYF.

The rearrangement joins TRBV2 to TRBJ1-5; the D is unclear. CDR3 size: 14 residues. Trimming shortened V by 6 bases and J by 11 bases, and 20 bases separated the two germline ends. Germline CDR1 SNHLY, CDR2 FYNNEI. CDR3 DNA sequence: TGTGCCAGCAGGGAGGTAGCAGGCGCACGAGCCCAGCATTTT. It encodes CASREVAGARAQHF.

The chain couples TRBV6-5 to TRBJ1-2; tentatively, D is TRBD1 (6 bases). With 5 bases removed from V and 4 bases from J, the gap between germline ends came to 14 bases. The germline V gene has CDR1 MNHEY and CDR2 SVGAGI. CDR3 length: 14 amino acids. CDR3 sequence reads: CASSQFQGSYGYTF. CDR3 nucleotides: TGTGCCAGCAGTCAATTTCAGGGGTCCTATGGCTACACCTTC.

In DNA form, the CDR3 reads TGTGCCAGCAGCTCCCGGGACAGCTATGGCTACACCTTC. It translates to CASSSRDSYGYTF. This rearrangement joins TRBV5-4 to TRBJ1-2, with TRBD1 identical over 7 bases. V lost 3 bases, J lost 4 bases, and 3 bases stayed unmatched. Germline CDR1 is SGHNT and CDR2 is YYREEE (reference sequence). This CDR3 comprises 13 residues.

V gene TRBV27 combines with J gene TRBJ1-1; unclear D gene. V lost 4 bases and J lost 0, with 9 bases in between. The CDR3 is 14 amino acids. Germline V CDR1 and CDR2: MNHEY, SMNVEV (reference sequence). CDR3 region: CASSSFSMNTEAFF. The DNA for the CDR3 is TGTGCCAGCAGTTCCTTCAGTATGAACACTGAAGCTTTCTTT.

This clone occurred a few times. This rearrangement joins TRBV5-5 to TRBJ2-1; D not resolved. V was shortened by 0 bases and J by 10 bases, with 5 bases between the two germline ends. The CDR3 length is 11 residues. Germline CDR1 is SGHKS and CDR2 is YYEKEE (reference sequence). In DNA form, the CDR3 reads TGTGCCAGCAGCTTGGTTGGCGAGCAGTTCTTC. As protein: CASSLVGEQFF.

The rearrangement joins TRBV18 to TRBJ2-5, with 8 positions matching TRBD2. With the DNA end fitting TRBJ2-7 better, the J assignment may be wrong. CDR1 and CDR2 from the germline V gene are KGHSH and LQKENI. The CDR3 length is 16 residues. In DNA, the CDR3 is TGTGCCAGCTCACCACCGGAAGGACGGGAGGGCTACGAGCAGTACTTC. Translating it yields CASSPPEGREGYEQYF.

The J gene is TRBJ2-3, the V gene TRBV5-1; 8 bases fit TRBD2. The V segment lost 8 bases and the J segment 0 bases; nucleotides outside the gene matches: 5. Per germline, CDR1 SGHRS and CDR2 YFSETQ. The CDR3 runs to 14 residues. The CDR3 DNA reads TGCGCCAGTAGACTAGCGACTAGCACAGATACGCAGTATTTT. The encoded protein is CASRLATSTDTQYF. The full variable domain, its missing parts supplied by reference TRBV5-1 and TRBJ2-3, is KAGVTQTPRYLIKTRGQQVTLSCSPISGHRSVSWYQQTPGQGLQFLFEYFSETQRNKGNFPGRFSGRQFSNSRSEMNVSTLELGDSALYLCASRLATSTDTQYFGPGTRLTVL.

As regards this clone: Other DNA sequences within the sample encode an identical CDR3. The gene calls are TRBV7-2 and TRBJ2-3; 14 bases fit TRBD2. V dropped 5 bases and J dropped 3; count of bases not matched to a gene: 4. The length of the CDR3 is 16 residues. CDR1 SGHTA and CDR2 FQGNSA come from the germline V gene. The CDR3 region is CASSLGLAGGTDTQYF. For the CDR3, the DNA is TGTGCCAGCAGCCTCGGACTAGCGGGAGGTACAGATACGCAGTATTTT.

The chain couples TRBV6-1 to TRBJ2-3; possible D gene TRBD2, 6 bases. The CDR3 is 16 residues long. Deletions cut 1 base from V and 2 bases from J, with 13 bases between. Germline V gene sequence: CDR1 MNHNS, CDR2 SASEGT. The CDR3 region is CASSEVSLASTDTQYF. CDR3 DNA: TGTGCCAGCAGTGAAGTTAGTCTAGCGTCCACAGATACGCAGTATTTT.